This T cell receptor (beta chain) is from a study of prognosis after radiotherapy for stage I lung cancer. Whole-study context: Participants consisted of stage I non-small cell lung cancer patients, who were enrolled between 2018 and January 2019. Following radiotherapy, four patients went on to present distant metastases at a median of 7 months, and about 14 exhibited no significant progression.

This clonotype appeared many times. The TCR beta CDR3 region was amplified from genomic DNA, with two rounds of multiplex PCR being used for the amplification. Primers targeting each individual TRBV and TRBJ gene were applied in first-round PCR. Via MiXCR, TCRdb re-called the multiplex PCR reads, giving one row per CDR3 protein. This table holds fewer than 50,000 distinct CDR3 sequences, roughly 25% found once. This TCR was recovered from a donor at least 50 years old with non-small cell lung cancer. The material sequenced was PBMCs, taken before or after stereotactic body radiation therapy (not recorded which).

The CDR3 DNA reads TGTGCCAGCAGAGAGAACACCGGGGAGCTGTTTTTT. The encoded protein is CASRENTGELFF. V is TRBV2 and J is TRBJ2-2, with unresolved D. Per germline, CDR1 SNHLY and CDR2 FYNNEI. The CDR3 has 12 amino acids. Trimming took off 6 bases at V and 1 base at J, with 3 bases between the two ends.